This record concerns one TCR beta chain sequence. Antigen specificity is unknown. Germline CDR1 reads SEHNR; CDR2 reads FQNEAQ (reference sequence). V was clipped by 1 base and J by 2 bases, with 11 bases between them. This CDR3 region has 15 residues. Method: immunoSEQ multiplex PCR; TCRdb's copy keeps in-frame clones and lacks some. The sample has approximately 82,000 clones; more than 75% are singletons. The data derive from a study of OX40 agonist ivuxolimab in advanced cancers. Whole-study context: Ivuxolimab, which is an agonistic anti-OX40 (CD134) antibody, was administered to the patients. Patients undergoing dose escalation presented with hepatocellular carcinoma, melanoma, renal cell or head and neck cancer.

Study observations and caveats: On average, CD8+ T cells showed a greater number of expanded clones than CD4+. Clonal expansion from baseline to week 6 occurred in both CD4+ and CD8+ T cells.

The sequencing here drew on CD4+ or CD8+ T cells sorted from blood, taken in a trial of the OX40 agonist ivuxolimab. The genes are TRBV7-9 and TRBJ2-5, with D possibly being TRBD2 (5 bases). The TCR sequence derives from an adult with an advanced solid tumor such as melanoma, head and neck, liver or kidney cancer. CDR3 DNA sequence: TGTGCCAGCAGCTTAGAGGGTCTAGCTCAAGAGACCCAGTACTTC. This sequence encodes CASSLEGLAQETQYF.